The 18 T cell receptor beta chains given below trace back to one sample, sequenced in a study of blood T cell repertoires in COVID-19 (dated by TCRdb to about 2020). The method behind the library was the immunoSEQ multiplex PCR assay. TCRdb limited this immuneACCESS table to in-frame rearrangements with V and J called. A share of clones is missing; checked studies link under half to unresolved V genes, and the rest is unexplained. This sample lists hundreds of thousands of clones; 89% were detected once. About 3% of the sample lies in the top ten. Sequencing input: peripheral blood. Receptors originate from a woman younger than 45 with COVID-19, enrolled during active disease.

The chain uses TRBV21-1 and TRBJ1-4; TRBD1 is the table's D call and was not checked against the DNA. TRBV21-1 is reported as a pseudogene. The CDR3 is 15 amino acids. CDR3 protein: CASSRTGHGYEKLFF. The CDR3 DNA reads TGTGCCAGCAGCAGAACAGGGCACGGGTATGAAAAACTGTTTTTT.

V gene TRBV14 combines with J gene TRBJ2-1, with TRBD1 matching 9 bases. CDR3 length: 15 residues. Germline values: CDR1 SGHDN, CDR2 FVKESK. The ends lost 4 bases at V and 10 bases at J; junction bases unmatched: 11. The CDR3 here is CASSRAGQGIVEQFF. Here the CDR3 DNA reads TGTGCCAGCAGCCGGGCGGGACAGGGCATCGTCGAGCAGTTCTTC.

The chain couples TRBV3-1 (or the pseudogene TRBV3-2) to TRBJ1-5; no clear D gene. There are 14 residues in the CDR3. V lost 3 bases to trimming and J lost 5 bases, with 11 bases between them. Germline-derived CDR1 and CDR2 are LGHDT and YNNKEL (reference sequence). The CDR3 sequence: CASSQSGWDQPQHF. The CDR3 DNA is TGTGCCAGCAGCCAGTCGGGGTGGGATCAGCCCCAGCATTTT.

CDR3 bases: TGTGCCAGCAGCTCTAGCGGGGGGCCCTACGAGCAGTACTTC. Amino acids: CASSSSGGPYEQYF. V and J are TRBV7-2 and TRBJ2-7, with 11 bases lining up with TRBD2. The germline V gene encodes CDR1 SGHTA and CDR2 FQGNSA. CDR3 size: 14 residues. Germline trimming cut 4 bases from V and 2 bases from J; bases unmatched to any gene: 1.

CDR3 region: CSVGTGGRGEKLFF. The DNA for the CDR3 is TGCAGCGTAGGGACAGGGGGAAGAGGTGAAAAACTGTTTTTT. The chain recombines TRBV29-1 with TRBJ1-4, with 11 bases identical to TRBD1. The length of the CDR3 is 14 residues. V lost 6 bases, J lost 7 bases, and 7 bases stayed unmatched. Germline lookup yields CDR1 SQVTM and CDR2 ANQGSEA. The entire variable domain, with the rest obtained from reference TRBV29-1 and TRBJ1-4, is as follows: SAVISQKPSRDICQRGTSLTIQCQVDSQVTMMFWYRQQPGQSLTLIATANQGSEATYESGFVIDKFPISRPNLTFSTLTVSNMSPEDSSIYLCSVGTGGRGEKLFFGSGTQLSVL.

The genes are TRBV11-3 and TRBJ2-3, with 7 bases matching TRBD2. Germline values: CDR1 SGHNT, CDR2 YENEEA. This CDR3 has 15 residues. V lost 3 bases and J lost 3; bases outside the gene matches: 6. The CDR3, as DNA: TGTGCCAGCAGCTTCGGAGCGGGAAGGACAGATACGCAGTATTTT. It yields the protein CASSFGAGRTDTQYF.

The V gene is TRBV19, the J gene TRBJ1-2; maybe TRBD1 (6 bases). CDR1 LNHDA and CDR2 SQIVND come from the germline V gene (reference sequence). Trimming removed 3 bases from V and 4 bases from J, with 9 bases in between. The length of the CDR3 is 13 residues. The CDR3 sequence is CASSIDRSYGYTF. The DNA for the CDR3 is TGTGCCAGTAGTATCGACAGGAGCTATGGCTACACCTTC.

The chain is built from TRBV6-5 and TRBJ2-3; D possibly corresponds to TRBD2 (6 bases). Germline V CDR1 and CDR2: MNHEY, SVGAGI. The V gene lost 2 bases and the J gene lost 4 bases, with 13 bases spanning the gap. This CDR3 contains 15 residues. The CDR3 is CASSYDASEADTQYF. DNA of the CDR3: TGTGCCAGCAGTTACGACGCTAGCGAGGCAGATACGCAGTATTTT.

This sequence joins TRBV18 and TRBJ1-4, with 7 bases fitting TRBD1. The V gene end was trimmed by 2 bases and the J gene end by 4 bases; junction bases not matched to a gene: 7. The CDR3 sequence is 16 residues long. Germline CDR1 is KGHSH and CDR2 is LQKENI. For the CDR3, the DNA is TGTGCCAGCTCACCAGCGATCCGGGACAGTAATGAAAAACTGTTTTTT. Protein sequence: CASSPAIRDSNEKLFF.

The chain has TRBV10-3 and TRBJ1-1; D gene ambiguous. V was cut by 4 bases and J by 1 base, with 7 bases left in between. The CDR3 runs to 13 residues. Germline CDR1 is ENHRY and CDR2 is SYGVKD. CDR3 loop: CAISGPENTEAFF. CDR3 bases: TGTGCCATCAGTGGGCCAGAGAACACTGAAGCTTTCTTT.

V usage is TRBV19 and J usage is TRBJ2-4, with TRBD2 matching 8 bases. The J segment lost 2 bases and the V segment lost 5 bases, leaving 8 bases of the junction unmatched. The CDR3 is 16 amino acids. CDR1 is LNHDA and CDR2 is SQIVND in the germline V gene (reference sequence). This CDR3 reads CASSPIAGRTKNIQYF. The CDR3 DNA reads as TGTGCCAGTAGTCCAATAGCGGGAAGGACCAAAAACATTCAGTACTTC.

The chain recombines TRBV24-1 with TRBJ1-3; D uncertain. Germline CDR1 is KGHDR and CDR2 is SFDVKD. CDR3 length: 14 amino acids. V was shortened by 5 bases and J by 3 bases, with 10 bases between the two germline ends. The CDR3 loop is CATSATAGGNTIYF. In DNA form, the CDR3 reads TGTGCCACCAGTGCAACAGCGGGTGGAAACACCATATATTTT.

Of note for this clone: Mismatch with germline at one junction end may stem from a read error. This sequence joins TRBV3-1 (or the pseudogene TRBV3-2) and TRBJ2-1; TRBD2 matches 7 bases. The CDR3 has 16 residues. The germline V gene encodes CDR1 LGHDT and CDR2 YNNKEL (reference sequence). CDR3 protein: CANSQVGGSAYNEQFF. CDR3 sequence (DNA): TGTGCCAACAGCCAAGTGGGCGGGAGCGCCTACAATGAGCAGTTCTTC.

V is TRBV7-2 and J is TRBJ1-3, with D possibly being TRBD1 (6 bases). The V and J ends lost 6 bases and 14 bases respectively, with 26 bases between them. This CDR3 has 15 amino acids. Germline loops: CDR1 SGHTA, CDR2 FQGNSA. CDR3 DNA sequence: TGTGCCAGCAGACCCGAGGGAACAGGGCAGCCGCTACTATATTTT. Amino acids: CASRPEGTGQPLLYF.

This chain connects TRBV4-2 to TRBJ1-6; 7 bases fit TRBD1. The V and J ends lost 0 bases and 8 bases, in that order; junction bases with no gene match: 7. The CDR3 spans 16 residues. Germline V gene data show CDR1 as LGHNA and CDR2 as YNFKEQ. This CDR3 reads CASSQEGQGDDSPLHF. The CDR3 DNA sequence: TGTGCCAGCAGCCAAGAGGGGCAGGGGGACGATTCACCCCTCCACTTT.

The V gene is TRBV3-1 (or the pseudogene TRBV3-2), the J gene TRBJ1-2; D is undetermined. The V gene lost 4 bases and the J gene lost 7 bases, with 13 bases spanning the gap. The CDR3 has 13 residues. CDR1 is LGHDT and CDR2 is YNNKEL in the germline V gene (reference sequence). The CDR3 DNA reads TGTGCCAGCAGCCCAAGAGGGATAAGTGGCTACACCTTC. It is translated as CASSPRGISGYTF.

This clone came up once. CDR3 sequence: CASHPPGAIFEAFF. The CDR3 coding sequence is TGTGCCAGCCACCCCCCGGGAGCTATCTTCGAAGCTTTCTTT. The chain uses TRBV19 and TRBJ1-1; D uncertain. Germline V CDR1 and CDR2: LNHDA, SQIVND (reference sequence). The CDR3 contains 14 residues. Trimming left V 9 bases short and J 8 bases short, with 22 bases between.

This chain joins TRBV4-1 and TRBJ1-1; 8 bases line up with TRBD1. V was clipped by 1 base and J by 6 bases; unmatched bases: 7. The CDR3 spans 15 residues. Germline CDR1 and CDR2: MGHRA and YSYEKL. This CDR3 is CASSQVNRGGAEAFF. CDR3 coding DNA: TGCGCCAGCAGCCAAGTTAACAGGGGGGGGGCTGAAGCTTTCTTT.